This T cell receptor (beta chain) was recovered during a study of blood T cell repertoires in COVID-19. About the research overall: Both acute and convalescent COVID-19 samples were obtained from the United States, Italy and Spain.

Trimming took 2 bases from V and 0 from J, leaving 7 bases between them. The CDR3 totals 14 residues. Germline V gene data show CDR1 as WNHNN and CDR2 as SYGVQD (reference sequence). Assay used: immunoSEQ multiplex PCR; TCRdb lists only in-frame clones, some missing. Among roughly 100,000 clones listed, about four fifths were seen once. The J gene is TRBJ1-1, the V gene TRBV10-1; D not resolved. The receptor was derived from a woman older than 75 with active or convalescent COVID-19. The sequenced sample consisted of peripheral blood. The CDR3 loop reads CASSEPVLNTEAFF. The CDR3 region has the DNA TGCGCCAGCAGTGAGCCAGTCTTGAACACTGAAGCTTTCTTT.